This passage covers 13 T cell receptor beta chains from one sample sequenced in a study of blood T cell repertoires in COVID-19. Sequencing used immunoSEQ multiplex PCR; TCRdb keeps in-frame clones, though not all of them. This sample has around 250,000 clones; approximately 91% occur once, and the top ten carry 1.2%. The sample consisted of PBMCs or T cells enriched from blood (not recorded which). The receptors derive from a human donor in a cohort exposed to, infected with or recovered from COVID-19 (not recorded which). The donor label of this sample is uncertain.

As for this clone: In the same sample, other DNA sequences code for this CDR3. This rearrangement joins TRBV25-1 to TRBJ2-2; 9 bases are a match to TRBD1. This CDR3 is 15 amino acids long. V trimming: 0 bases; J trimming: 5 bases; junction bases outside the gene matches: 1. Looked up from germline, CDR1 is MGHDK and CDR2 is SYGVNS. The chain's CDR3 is CASSEYGQGTGELFF. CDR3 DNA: TGTGCCAGCAGTGAATATGGACAGGGGACCGGGGAGCTGTTTTTT. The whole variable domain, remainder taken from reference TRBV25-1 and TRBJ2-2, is EADIYQTPRYLVIGTGKKITLECSQTMGHDKMYWYQQDPGMELHLIHYSYGVNSTEKGDLSSESTVSRIRTEHFPLTLESARPSHTSQYLCASSEYGQGTGELFFGEGSRLTVL.

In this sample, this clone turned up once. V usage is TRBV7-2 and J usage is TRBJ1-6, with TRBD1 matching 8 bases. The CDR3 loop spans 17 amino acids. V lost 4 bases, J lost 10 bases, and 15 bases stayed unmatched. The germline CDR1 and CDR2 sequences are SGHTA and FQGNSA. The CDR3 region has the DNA TGTGCCAGCAGCTCTCCGGGGGGACAGGTGTTCCCCTCACCCCTCCACTTT. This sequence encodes CASSSPGGQVFPSPLHF.

The CDR3 sequence is CASGTAPGGKRADTQYF. The DNA for the CDR3 is TGTGCTAGTGGGACAGCCCCAGGGGGCAAGAGGGCAGATACGCAGTATTTT. The rearrangement links TRBV12-5 to TRBJ2-3, with TRBD1 identical over 8 bases. CDR1 and CDR2 (germline): LGHNT, FRNRAP. The V gene end was trimmed by 6 bases and the J gene end by 4 bases; junction bases not matched to a gene: 15. The CDR3 sequence is 17 residues long.

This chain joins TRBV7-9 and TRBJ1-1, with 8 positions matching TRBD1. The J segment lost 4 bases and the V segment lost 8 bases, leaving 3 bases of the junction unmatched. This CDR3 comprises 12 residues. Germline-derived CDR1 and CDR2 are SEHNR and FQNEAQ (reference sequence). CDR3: CASYTGGTEAFF. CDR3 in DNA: TGTGCCAGCTATACAGGGGGCACTGAAGCTTTCTTT. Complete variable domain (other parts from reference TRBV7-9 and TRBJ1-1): DTGVSQNPRHKITKRGQNVTFRCDPISEHNRLYWYRQTLGQGPEFLTYFQNEAQLEKSRLLSDRFSAERPKGSFSTLEIQRTEQGDSAMYLCASYTGGTEAFFGQGTRLTVV.

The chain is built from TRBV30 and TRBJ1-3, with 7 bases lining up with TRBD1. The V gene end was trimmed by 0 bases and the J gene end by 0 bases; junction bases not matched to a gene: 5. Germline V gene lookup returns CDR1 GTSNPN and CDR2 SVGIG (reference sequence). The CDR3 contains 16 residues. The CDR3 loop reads CAWSVGHRGSGNTIYF. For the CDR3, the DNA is TGTGCCTGGAGTGTAGGACACAGGGGCTCTGGAAACACCATATATTTT.

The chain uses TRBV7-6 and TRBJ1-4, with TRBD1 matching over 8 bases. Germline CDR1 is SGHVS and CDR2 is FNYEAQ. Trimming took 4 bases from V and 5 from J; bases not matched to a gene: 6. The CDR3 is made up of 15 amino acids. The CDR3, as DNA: TGTGCCAGCAGCTCCCGGGACAGGCCAAATGAAAAACTGTTTTTT. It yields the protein CASSSRDRPNEKLFF.

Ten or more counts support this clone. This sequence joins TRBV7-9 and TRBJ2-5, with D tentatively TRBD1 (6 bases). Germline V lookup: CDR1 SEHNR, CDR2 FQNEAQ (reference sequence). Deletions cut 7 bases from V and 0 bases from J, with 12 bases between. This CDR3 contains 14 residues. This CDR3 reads CASTGQFNQETQYF. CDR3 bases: TGTGCCAGCACTGGACAGTTTAACCAAGAGACCCAGTACTTC.

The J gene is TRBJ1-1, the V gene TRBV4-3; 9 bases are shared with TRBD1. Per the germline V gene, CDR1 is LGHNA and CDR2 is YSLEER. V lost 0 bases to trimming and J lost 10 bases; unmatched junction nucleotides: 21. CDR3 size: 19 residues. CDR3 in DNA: TGCGCCAGCAGCCAAGAATTCGGGACAGGGCTGGAGGATTCCCTTCTAGCTTTCTTT. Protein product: CASSQEFGTGLEDSLLAFF.

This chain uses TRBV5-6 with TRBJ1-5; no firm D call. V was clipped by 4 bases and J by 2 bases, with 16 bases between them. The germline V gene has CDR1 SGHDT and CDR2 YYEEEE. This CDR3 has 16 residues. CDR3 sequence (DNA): TGTGCCAGCAGCCTCCTGCTCGGTGGAGGCAATCAGCCCCAGCATTTT. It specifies CASSLLLGGGNQPQHF.

The CDR3 spells CASSPWDRVTGELFF. CDR3 DNA sequence: TGTGCCAGCAGCCCCTGGGACAGGGTCACCGGGGAGCTGTTTTTT. V is TRBV5-6 and J is TRBJ2-2; TRBD1 agrees at 9 bases. The CDR3 totals 15 residues. CDR1 is SGHDT and CDR2 is YYEEEE in the germline V gene. With V trimmed by 4 bases and J by 4 bases, 5 bases remained unmatched. The full variable domain, with the rest looked up from reference TRBV5-6 and TRBJ2-2, is DAGVTQSPTHLIKTRGQQVTLRCSPKSGHDTVSWYQQALGQGPQFIFQYYEEEERQRGNFPDRFSGHQFPNYSSELNVNALLLGDSALYLCASSPWDRVTGELFFGEGSRLTVL.

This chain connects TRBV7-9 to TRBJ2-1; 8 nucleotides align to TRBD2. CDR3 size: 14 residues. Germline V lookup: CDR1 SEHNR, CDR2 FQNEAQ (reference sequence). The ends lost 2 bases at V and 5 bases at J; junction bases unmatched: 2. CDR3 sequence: CASSLLAGDNEQFF. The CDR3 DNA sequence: TGTGCCAGCAGCTTACTAGCGGGTGACAATGAGCAGTTCTTC. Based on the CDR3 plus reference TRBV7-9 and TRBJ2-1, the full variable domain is DTGVSQNPRHKITKRGQNVTFRCDPISEHNRLYWYRQTLGQGPEFLTYFQNEAQLEKSRLLSDRFSAERPKGSFSTLEIQRTEQGDSAMYLCASSLLAGDNEQFFGPGTRLTVL.

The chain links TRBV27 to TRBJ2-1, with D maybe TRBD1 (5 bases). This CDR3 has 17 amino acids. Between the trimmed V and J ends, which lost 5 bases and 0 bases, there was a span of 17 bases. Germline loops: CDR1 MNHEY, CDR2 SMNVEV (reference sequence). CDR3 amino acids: CASSPRQTSSSYNEQFF. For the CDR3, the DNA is TGTGCCAGCAGTCCCAGACAGACCTCTAGCTCCTACAATGAGCAGTTCTTC.

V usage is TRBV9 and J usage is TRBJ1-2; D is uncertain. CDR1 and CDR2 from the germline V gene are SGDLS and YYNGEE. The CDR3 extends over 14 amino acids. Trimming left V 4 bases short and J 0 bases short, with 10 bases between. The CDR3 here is CASSPRGSNYGYTF. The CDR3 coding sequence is TGTGCCAGCAGCCCCCGCGGATCTAACTATGGCTACACCTTC.